This TCR beta chain was sequenced for a study of Ad26.COV2.S vaccination and SARS-CoV-2 variants. Study information: Donor got 5x10^10 or 1x10^11 viral particles of Ad26.COV2.S.

Produced via immunoSEQ multiplex PCR; TCRdb's table is partial and in-frame only. The sample includes about 460,000 clones, about 89% of them seen just once. Study-wide results and limits: Reported findings describe substantial breadth in spike-specific CD8+ and CD4+ T cell responses following vaccination.

Treatment: 15 to 20 received Ad26.COV2.S at low or high dose, single or two shots; about 5 received placebo; per-sample allocation not given. Day 63 after the first vaccine or placebo injection was the time point for sampling. The CDR3 loop spans 15 amino acids. V dropped 1 base and J dropped 0 bases, with 7 bases sitting between them. CDR1 and CDR2 (germline): MDHEN, SYDVKM. A note on this clone: The antigen is undetermined.

Material: peripheral blood, obtained in a trial of Ad26.COV2.S vaccine versus placebo. This TCR was recovered from a person between 18 and 65 years old who received the Ad26.COV2.S COVID-19 vaccine or a placebo. V is TRBV28 and J is TRBJ1-5; no clear D. CDR3 DNA sequence: TGTGCCAGCAGTTTATCGTGGGATAGCAATCAGCCCCAGCATTTT. This sequence encodes CASSLSWDSNQPQHF.